These 30 T cell receptor beta chains were sequenced from one sample in a study of regulatory T cells in long-lasting Graves disease. Time point described: newly diagnosed GD, antithyroid drugs for less than 3 months. PBMC-derived RNA was used for the TCR library. Investigators prepared the TCR beta libraries by applying iRepertoire HTBI primers and Arm-PCR of CDR3 regions. TCRdb analysed the multiplex PCR reads with MiXCR anew, one entry per CDR3 protein. The sample includes a few hundred thousand distinct CDR3 sequences, 20% to 25% of them seen just once. The material sequenced was peripheral blood mononuclear cells (PBMCs), taken at new diagnosis, from a patient treated with antithyroid drugs. These receptors were collected from a female donor with Graves disease.

The chain has TRBV16 and TRBJ1-5, with D possibly being TRBD1 (5 bases). CDR1 and CDR2 (germline): KGHSY, FQNENV. Trimming removed 2 bases at V and 5 bases at J, with 16 bases between. This CDR3 has 16 residues. The CDR3 bases are TGTGCCAGCAGCCAAACCTTCAGGGACGGTTATCAGCCCCAGCATTTT. Encoded protein: CASSQTFRDGYQPQHF.

This clonotype was found many times. The rearrangement links TRBV20-1 to TRBJ2-1, with D possibly being TRBD1 or TRBD2 (5 bases each). Germline-derived CDR1 and CDR2 are DFQATT and SNEGSKA (reference sequence). The CDR3 consists of 18 residues. V was pared by 0 bases and J by 3 bases, with 21 bases between. CDR3 sequence: CSARDLRGRAFIYNEQFF. CDR3 in DNA: TGCAGTGCTAGAGATCTGAGGGGAAGAGCCTTCATCTACAATGAGCAGTTCTTC.

Turning to this clonotype: It is likely a read error: a sequence one base away is far more abundant. The rearrangement links TRBV12-3 or TRBV12-4 to TRBJ1-1, with D possibly TRBD1 on 6 matching bases. This CDR3 contains 16 residues. This chain's CDR3 is CASSYFAKGRGTEASF. DNA for the CDR3: TGTGCCAGCAGTTATTTCGCAAAGGGCAGGGGAACTGAAGCTTCCTTT.

This clonotype has just a few counts. With a much larger clone just one base away, this may be a read error. The genes are TRBV20-1 and TRBJ2-2; no clear D gene. This CDR3 region has 15 residues. CDR1 is DFQATT, CDR2 SNEGSKA, per germline (reference sequence). V dropped 3 bases and J dropped 1 base, with 12 bases sitting between them. The CDR3 DNA follows: TGCAGTGCTAGTGACCCTCTCCAGAACACCGGGGAGCTGTTTTTT. It encodes CSASDPLQNTGELFF.

For the CDR3, the DNA is TGTGCCAGCAGTTCCCCCCCCGGTGAGCAGTTCTTC. Translated, it gives CASSSPPGEQFF. This chain joins TRBV27 and TRBJ2-1; the D is unclear. V lost 4 bases to trimming and J lost 9 bases, with 10 bases between them. This CDR3 region has 12 residues. The germline CDR1 and CDR2 sequences are MNHEY and SMNVEV (reference sequence).

A few counts support this clonotype. The chain combines TRBV20-1 with TRBJ1-4, with TRBD1 matching 8 bases. Germline CDR1 is DFQATT and CDR2 is SNEGSKA (reference sequence). The CDR3 loop spans 14 amino acids. After removal of 5 bases from V and 10 bases from J, the junction contained 12 bases not matched to a gene. In DNA, the CDR3 is TGCAGTGCTGGGCGGGGACAGGTCAGGGGAAAACTGTTTTTT. This gives the protein CSAGRGQVRGKLFF.

This clonotype was observed at least ten times. The chain links TRBV5-1 to TRBJ2-3; D is possibly TRBD2 (6 bases). The V gene lost 5 bases and the J gene lost 6 bases, with 16 bases spanning the gap. Germline lookup yields CDR1 SGHRS and CDR2 YFSETQ. The CDR3 consists of 14 residues. CDR3 DNA: TGCGCCAGCAGATATAGCGGTGGTGGGGATACGCAGTATTTT. Translation: CASRYSGGGDTQYF.

V gene TRBV27 combines with J gene TRBJ1-1, with TRBD1 matching 9 bases. Germline-derived CDR1 and CDR2 are MNHEY and SMNVEV (reference sequence). Trimming cost V 5 bases and J 4 bases; bases outside gene matches: 5. CDR3 length equals 14 residues. The CDR3 reads CASSPQDRGTEAFF. The CDR3 nucleotides are TGTGCCAGCAGTCCCCAGGACAGGGGCACTGAAGCTTTCTTT.

This clonotype came up many times. The CDR3 loop reads CASSGAALTGELFF. CDR3 DNA sequence: TGTGCCAGCAGTGGGGCAGCCTTGACCGGGGAGCTGTTTTTT. The gene calls are TRBV2 and TRBJ2-2; no clear D gene. V lost 4 bases to trimming and J lost 5 bases, with 11 bases between them. Germline values: CDR1 SNHLY, CDR2 FYNNEI. The CDR3 spans 14 residues.

In this sample, this clonotype turned up a few times. The chain is built from TRBV6-5 and TRBJ2-4; D is unresolved. The CDR3 contains 18 residues. Germline V gene sequence: CDR1 MNHEY, CDR2 SVGAGI. V dropped 2 bases and J dropped 0 bases, with 17 bases sitting between them. The CDR3 DNA sequence: TGTGCCAGCAGTTACAGGGCTCGGGCATTTATAGCCAAAAACATTCAGTACTTC. This encodes CASSYRARAFIAKNIQYF.

This clonotype appeared many times. V is TRBV6-1 and J is TRBJ2-7; D is perhaps TRBD1 or TRBD2 (5 bases each). The CDR3 runs 12 residues. Trimming pared 7 bases from V and 6 bases from J, leaving 13 bases between. The germline V gene encodes CDR1 MNHNS and CDR2 SASEGT. The CDR3 spells CASNQGEVEQYF. The CDR3 nucleotides read TGTGCCAGCAATCAGGGAGAGGTCGAGCAGTACTTC.

Many counts were recorded for this clonotype. The rearrangement uses TRBV6-2 or TRBV6-3 and TRBJ2-3; 7 bases are shared with TRBD2. Germline V gene lookup returns CDR1 MNHEY and CDR2 SVGEGT. The CDR3 length is 13 residues. J gave up 3 bases and V 7 bases, and 4 bases lay outside the gene matches. The CDR3 sequence is CASKSGATDTQYF. CDR3 nucleotide sequence: TGTGCCAGCAAGAGCGGGGCAACAGATACGCAGTATTTT.

This clonotype was counted many times. The V and J genes are TRBV25-1 and TRBJ2-4, with 11 bases matching TRBD1. V shed 8 bases and J 6 bases; nucleotides not matched to a gene: 0. The germline V gene encodes CDR1 MGHDK and CDR2 SYGVNS. The CDR3 is 12 residues long. Here the CDR3 reads CASGTGGNIQYF. The CDR3 DNA follows: TGTGCCAGCGGGACAGGGGGAAACATTCAGTACTTC.

Ten or more counts support this clonotype. This chain uses TRBV12-3 or TRBV12-4 with TRBJ2-7; 12 bases match TRBD1. Unmatched junction bases numbered 4, after V lost 5 bases and J lost 8 bases. This CDR3 is 13 amino acids long. CDR3 loop: CASSAGQGAKQYF. The CDR3 nucleotides read TGTGCCAGCAGTGCGGGACAGGGGGCGAAGCAGTACTTC.

As for this clonotype: A read error is the likely source, as a far larger clone sits one nucleotide away. V is TRBV20-1 and J is TRBJ2-7; 9 bases are shared with TRBD2. The CDR3 covers 16 residues. In germline, CDR1 is DFQATT, CDR2 SNEGSKA (reference sequence). With 2 bases clipped from V and 7 bases from J, the junction kept 15 bases outside the gene matches. The CDR3 here is CSARQSGTSPRNEQYF. The CDR3, as DNA: TGCAGTGCTAGACAGTCCGGGACTAGCCCTCGCAATGAGCAGTACTTC.

This clonotype was counted ten times or more. The chain has TRBV20-1 and TRBJ2-1, with D perhaps matching TRBD1 (5 bases). CDR3 length: 15 residues. CDR1 and CDR2 (germline): DFQATT, SNEGSKA (reference sequence). The ends were cut back, 5 bases at V and 0 bases at J, with 14 bases in the middle. The CDR3 DNA sequence: TGCAGTGCTGGGGTCGGCAGGGCCTCCTACAATGAGCAGTTCTTC. Its protein is CSAGVGRASYNEQFF.

This clonotype has a handful of counts. Germline and junction disagree at one end, which may indicate a read error. The chain recombines TRBV5-4 with TRBJ2-7; perhaps D is TRBD1 or TRBD2 (6 bases each). Germline CDR1 and CDR2: SGHNT and YYREEE (reference sequence). This CDR3 is built from 14 residues. CDR3 amino acids: CASSLFKGGVEQCF. The CDR3, as DNA: TGTGCCAGCAGCTTGTTTAAGGGGGGAGTCGAGCAGTGCTTC.

This clonotype was recorded many times. The rearrangement uses TRBV7-9 and TRBJ1-1; D gene ambiguous. This CDR3 spans 11 amino acids. With 1 base removed from V and 11 bases from J, the gap between germline ends came to 8 bases. Germline loops: CDR1 SEHNR, CDR2 FQNEAQ (reference sequence). DNA for the CDR3: TGTGCCAGCAGCTTAGAAGGGCGCGCTTTCTTT. Its protein is CASSLEGRAFF. Filled out from reference TRBV7-9 and TRBJ1-1, the complete variable domain reads DTGVSQNPRHKITKRGQNVTFRCDPISEHNRLYWYRQTLGQGPEFLTYFQNEAQLEKSRLLSDRFSAERPKGSFSTLEIQRTEQGDSAMYLCASSLEGRAFFGQGTRLTVV.

This clonotype was counted ten times or more. The chain uses TRBV20-1 and TRBJ2-1; D possibly corresponds to TRBD2 (5 bases). The CDR3 runs to 17 residues. With 0 bases removed from V and 7 bases from J, the gap between germline ends came to 22 bases. Per germline, CDR1 DFQATT and CDR2 SNEGSKA (reference sequence). The DNA of the CDR3 is TGCAGTGCTAGAGAGGTGGCTAAGTGGGGAGTTGGAAATGAGCAGTTCTTC. Amino acids: CSAREVAKWGVGNEQFF.

In the case of this clonotype: With only one base between it and a far larger clone, this is likely a read error. CDR3 loop: CAGSSGLFNEQFF. The CDR3 DNA reads as TGTGCCGGCAGCTCGGGTTTGTTCAATGAGCAGTTCTTC. This chain uses TRBV7-2 with TRBJ2-1; no reliable D call. The CDR3 loop spans 13 amino acids. The V gene's germline CDR1 is SGHTA and CDR2 FQGNSA.

This clonotype was recorded at least ten times. The chain links TRBV5-1 to TRBJ2-5; D possibly corresponds to TRBD2 (6 bases). CDR3 length equals 11 residues. Trimming left V 7 bases short and J 4 bases short, with 8 bases between. CDR1 and CDR2 from the germline V gene are SGHRS and YFSETQ. The CDR3 sequence is CASVGGETQYF. The DNA for the CDR3 is TGCGCCAGCGTGGGAGGAGAGACCCAGTACTTC. Full variable domain (rest looked up from reference TRBV5-1 and TRBJ2-5): KAGVTQTPRYLIKTRGQQVTLSCSPISGHRSVSWYQQTPGQGLQFLFEYFSETQRNKGNFPGRFSGRQFSNSRSEMNVSTLELGDSALYLCASVGGETQYFGPGTRLLVL.

The table lists this clonotype with many counts. The rearrangement uses TRBV2 and TRBJ1-2; D is uncertain. V lost 0 bases and J 5 bases, leaving 10 bases between the germline ends. CDR1 and CDR2 from the germline V gene are SNHLY and FYNNEI. The CDR3 sequence is 14 residues long. CDR3 region: CASSEASGSYGYTF. Written as DNA, the CDR3 is TGTGCCAGCAGTGAAGCCTCCGGTTCTTATGGCTACACCTTC.

This clonotype was observed at least ten times. The chain employs TRBV11-3 and TRBJ2-3, with TRBD1 as a possible D gene (5 bases). Trimming removed 1 base at V and 8 bases at J, with 13 bases between. Germline CDR1 SGHNT, CDR2 YENEEA. CDR3 length equals 14 residues. The CDR3 bases are TGTGCCAGCAGCTTAGTGAGTTCGCAGGGTACGCAGTATTTT. This gives the protein CASSLVSSQGTQYF.

This clonotype was seen many times. At one end the junction does not follow the germline gene, possibly because of a read error. The DNA for the CDR3 is TGTGCCAGCAGCGATAGCGGGGGGGCCACAGATACGCAGTATTTT. Translating gives CASSDSGGATDTQYF. The chain uses TRBV5-1 and TRBJ2-3, with 11 positions matching TRBD2. This CDR3 has 15 amino acids. The germline V gene has CDR1 SGHRS and CDR2 YFSETQ.

This clonotype has a count of ten or more. The chain has TRBV7-2 and TRBJ2-1; TRBD2 aligns across 9 bases. This CDR3 has 14 amino acids. V dropped 11 bases and J dropped 4; count of bases not matched to a gene: 9. The germline CDR1 and CDR2 sequences are SGHTA and FQGNSA. The CDR3, as DNA: TGTGCCTCCCGACCGACTAGCGGATACAATGAGCAGTTCTTC. Encoded protein: CASRPTSGYNEQFF.

This chain links TRBV4-2 with TRBJ1-6; D is ambiguous. The CDR3 length is 13 residues. Germline values: CDR1 LGHNA, CDR2 YNFKEQ. The V and J ends lost 6 bases and 5 bases respectively, with 8 bases between them. CDR3 DNA sequence: TGTGCCAGCAGAAGCGGGAATAATTCACCCCTCCACTTT. Encoded protein: CASRSGNNSPLHF.

This clonotype was observed at least ten times. The rearrangement uses TRBV12-3 or TRBV12-4 and TRBJ1-1; a weak D match, TRBD1 (6 bases). Trimming took 7 bases from V and 2 from J, leaving 11 bases between them. This CDR3 region has 13 residues. The CDR3 DNA sequence: TGTGCCAGCAATCACAGGGACAACACTGAAGCTTTCTTT. Its translation is CASNHRDNTEAFF.

Details on this clonotype: In this CDR3 the conserved last residue, phenylalanine or tryptophan, is missing, so a read error is likely. The gene calls are TRBV6-2 or TRBV6-3 and TRBJ2-7, with 13 bases lining up with TRBD2. Unmatched junction bases numbered 3, after V lost 7 bases and J lost 0 bases. This CDR3 has 15 residues. Germline V gene data show CDR1 as MNHEY and CDR2 as SVGEGT. CDR3: CASIRTSGSSYEQYL. The CDR3 DNA is TGTGCCAGCATCCGGACTAGCGGGAGCTCCTACGAGCAGTACCTC.

This clonotype has a count of ten or more. The gene calls are TRBV12-3 or TRBV12-4 and TRBJ2-3; the match to TRBD2 covers 7 bases. The V gene end was trimmed by 11 bases and the J gene end by 1 base; junction bases not matched to a gene: 9. This CDR3 spans 14 amino acids. This CDR3 is CACRRDYGTDTQYF. The CDR3 DNA sequence: TGTGCCTGCCGCCGGGACTACGGCACAGATACGCAGTATTTT.

This clonotype appeared a few times. A much bigger clone sits one base away, suggesting this may be a read error. The chain recombines TRBV3-1 with TRBJ2-3; TRBD1 is a possible D gene (6 bases). Per germline, CDR1 LGHDT and CDR2 YNNKEL (reference sequence). The CDR3 is 14 amino acids. In nucleotides, the CDR3 is TGTGCCAGCAGCGCGCCGGACAGCACAGATATGCAGTATTTT. This codes for CASSAPDSTDMQYF.